This T cell receptor beta chain was sequenced in a study of read filtering for tumor transcriptome and immune sequencing. This clonotype has only a few counts. A much larger clone lies one base from this, so it may be a read error. Germline CDR1 and CDR2: MNHEY and SVGAGI. The CDR3 has 17 amino acids. V gave up 5 bases and J gave up 0 bases, with 14 bases separating them. This library used around 400 ng RNA and molecular barcoded adaptors spanning alpha/delta and beta/gamma chains. MiXCR was run by TCRdb on the reads, yielding one entry per CDR3 protein. The profile shows around 33,000 distinct CDR3 sequences, approximately 18% of them singletons.

The chain is built from TRBV6-5 and TRBJ2-6; a possible D gene is TRBD2 (6 bases). The receptor's source is a donor at least 40 years old with multiple myeloma. Material: a population of CD138-negative cells sorted from bone marrow. The CDR3 here is CASSHRAGYSGANVLTF. The CDR3 DNA follows: TGTGCCAGCAGTCACCGGGCGGGATACTCTGGGGCCAACGTCCTGACTTTC.